A single sample is the source of the 23 T cell receptor beta chains below, sequenced in a study of blood T cell repertoires in COVID-19. TCRdb keeps only in-frame clones here, not all; method: immunoSEQ multiplex PCR. In the table there are roughly 250,000 clones, 80% to 90% of which are singletons. Sequencing used PBMCs or T cells enriched from blood (not recorded which). All receptors derive from a woman aged 25-40 years who had recovered from COVID-19.

J is TRBJ2-3 and V is TRBV3-1 (or the pseudogene TRBV3-2); D ambiguous. The CDR3 spans 14 residues. From germline, CDR1 is LGHDT and CDR2 YNNKEL (reference sequence). With 5 bases removed from V and 2 bases from J, the gap between germline ends came to 11 bases. The CDR3 region has the DNA TGTGCCAGCAGCTACAGACCATCCACAGATACGCAGTATTTT. Translated: CASSYRPSTDTQYF.

The DNA for the CDR3 is TGTGCCAGCAGTGAGGTCCCACGGGGGGGCGTAGGATTCTTC. Its protein product is CASSEVPRGGVGFF. This chain connects TRBV6-1 to TRBJ2-1; TRBD2 aligns across 8 bases. The germline gives CDR1 MNHNS, CDR2 SASEGT. The CDR3 length is 14 residues. With 3 bases clipped from V and 16 bases from J, the junction kept 14 bases outside the gene matches.

The rearrangement links TRBV25-1 to TRBJ2-1, with D tentatively TRBD2 (6 bases). V lost 3 bases and J lost 7, with 19 bases in between. There are 16 residues in the CDR3. The germline V gene encodes CDR1 MGHDK and CDR2 SYGVNS. DNA of the CDR3: TGTGCCAGCAGTGACGCACCGGGACTTGGCCTAAATGAGCAGTTCTTC. The encoded protein is CASSDAPGLGLNEQFF.

This clone was seen only once. The chain employs TRBV19 and TRBJ2-2; 7 bases fit TRBD2. Germline V gene data show CDR1 as LNHDA and CDR2 as SQIVND (reference sequence). This CDR3 spans 18 amino acids. V dropped 7 bases and J dropped 5; count of bases not matched to a gene: 19. CDR3 coding DNA: TGTGCCAGTACCACGGGGCGGGAGACCGTCCTGGATACCGGGGAGCTGTTTTTT. Translated: CASTTGRETVLDTGELFF.

The chain joins TRBV28 to TRBJ2-2, with 7 bases aligning to TRBD1. The CDR3 covers 18 residues. The trim removed 5 bases at V and 1 base at J, leaving 13 bases unmatched. The germline V gene has CDR1 MDHEN and CDR2 SYDVKM. The chain's CDR3 is CASSLGQIKVMNTGELFF. As DNA, the CDR3 is TGTGCCAGCAGTCTGGGACAGATTAAAGTTATGAACACCGGGGAGCTGTTTTTT.

The chain links TRBV11-2 to TRBJ2-3, with no clear D. The CDR3 is made up of 16 amino acids. V was pared by 4 bases and J by 2 bases, with 16 bases between. Germline V gene lookup returns CDR1 SGHAT and CDR2 FQNNGV. CDR3 bases: TGTGCCAGCAGCTCCCTCGACAAGGCCCCCACAGATACGCAGTATTTT. Encoded protein: CASSSLDKAPTDTQYF.

This sequence joins TRBV6-1 and TRBJ1-1; D gene unclear. V was trimmed by 2 bases and J by 3 bases, leaving 7 bases between them. The CDR3 is 13 residues long. CDR1 is MNHNS, CDR2 SASEGT, per germline. CDR3 coding DNA: TGTGCCAGCAGTGAATTTCTGTACACTGAAGCTTTCTTT. Amino acid sequence: CASSEFLYTEAFF.

The rearrangement uses TRBV7-9 and TRBJ2-3; TRBD2 matches at 13 bases. V shed 5 bases and J 2 bases; nucleotides not matched to a gene: 4. The CDR3 totals 16 residues. Per the germline V gene, CDR1 is SEHNR and CDR2 is FQNEAQ (reference sequence). The CDR3 nucleotides read TGTGCCAGCAGCGAGGGACTAGCGGGGCTCACAGATACGCAGTATTTT. It translates to CASSEGLAGLTDTQYF.

This sequence joins TRBV10-1 and TRBJ1-1; 8 bases agree with TRBD1. The germline V gene encodes CDR1 WNHNN and CDR2 SYGVQD (reference sequence). Losses at the gene ends were 5 bases for V and 3 bases for J; bases not matched to a gene: 8. This CDR3 is built from 15 residues. The CDR3 sequence is CASSPGDRGDTEAFF. Here the CDR3 DNA reads TGCGCCAGCAGTCCCGGAGACAGGGGTGACACTGAAGCTTTCTTT.

This clone was recorded only once. The chain employs TRBV28 and TRBJ1-1; no definite D call. The V gene's germline CDR1 is MDHEN and CDR2 SYDVKM. This CDR3 has 14 residues. V lost 6 bases, J lost 3 bases, and 14 bases lay in between. CDR3 coding DNA: TGTGCCAGCAGGACCTCGGGAGGTTACACTGAAGCTTTCTTT. Protein: CASRTSGGYTEAFF.

The chain uses TRBV7-9 and TRBJ2-7; the D is unclear. Trimming shortened V by 1 base and J by 2 bases, and 9 bases separated the two germline ends. The CDR3 length is 14 residues. Germline lookup yields CDR1 SEHNR and CDR2 FQNEAQ (reference sequence). CDR3 amino acids: CASSLVLLPYEQYF. The CDR3 DNA reads TGTGCCAGCAGCTTAGTACTCCTCCCCTACGAGCAGTACTTC.

This clone has only one observation. The V and J genes are TRBV5-6 and TRBJ1-6; D is unresolved. V was pared by 0 bases and J by 9 bases, with 7 bases between. The length of the CDR3 is 13 residues. Germline V gene sequence: CDR1 SGHDT, CDR2 YYEEEE. CDR3 in amino acids: CASSLEAGSPLHF. CDR3 sequence (DNA): TGTGCCAGCAGCTTGGAGGCGGGTTCACCCCTCCACTTT.

The chain carries TRBV25-1 and TRBJ1-5; D possibly corresponds to TRBD1 (5 bases). The V end was cut by 11 bases, the J end by 5 bases, with 13 bases between. This CDR3 region has 12 residues. Per germline, CDR1 MGHDK and CDR2 SYGVNS. As DNA, the CDR3 is TGTGCCGGCTCAACAGGAGATCAGCCCCAGCATTTT. Translating gives CAGSTGDQPQHF.

The gene calls are TRBV28 and TRBJ2-5, with 8 bases matching TRBD1. V lost 4 bases to trimming and J lost 4 bases; unmatched junction nucleotides: 5. Germline CDR1 MDHEN, CDR2 SYDVKM. The CDR3 length is 14 residues. CDR3 amino acids: CASSSTGGGETQYF. Here the CDR3 DNA reads TGTGCCAGCAGTTCCACAGGGGGTGGAGAGACCCAGTACTTC.

The rearrangement links TRBV6-5 to TRBJ1-1, with TRBD1 as a possible D gene (6 bases). Germline-derived CDR1 and CDR2 are MNHEY and SVGAGI. Trimming left V 5 bases short and J 1 base short, with 14 bases between. The CDR3 is 15 amino acids. In DNA form, the CDR3 reads TGTGCCAGCAGTCCTTTGGGGACAAAGAACACTGAAGCTTTCTTT. Translated: CASSPLGTKNTEAFF.

The chain uses TRBV11-3 and TRBJ2-6; maybe TRBD2 (6 bases). V shed 3 bases and J shed 4 bases, with 10 bases lying between them. The CDR3 is 15 amino acids. The germline V gene encodes CDR1 SGHNT and CDR2 YENEEA. The CDR3 protein is CASSFGGAGANVLTF. CDR3 DNA sequence: TGTGCCAGCAGCTTTGGAGGGGCCGGGGCCAACGTCCTGACTTTC. Full variable domain (outside the CDR3, taken from reference TRBV11-3 and TRBJ2-6): EAGVVQSPRYKIIEKKQPVAFWCNPISGHNTLYWYLQNLGQGPELLIRYENEEAVDDSQLPKDRFSAERLKGVDSTLKIQPAELGDSAVYLCASSFGGAGANVLTFGAGSRLTVL.

The sample holds one count of this clone. The rearrangement uses TRBV19 and TRBJ2-2; 7 bases map to TRBD2. Germline V gene sequence: CDR1 LNHDA, CDR2 SQIVND (reference sequence). This CDR3 spans 14 amino acids. J gave up 7 bases and V 5 bases, and 7 bases lay outside the gene matches. The CDR3 here is CASSPLGGYGELFF. The DNA for the CDR3 is TGTGCCAGTAGTCCTCTCGGGGGGTACGGGGAGCTGTTTTTT.

This sequence joins TRBV7-8 and TRBJ2-1; 12 bases agree with TRBD2. The CDR3 consists of 17 residues. CDR1 and CDR2 from the germline V gene are SGHVS and FQNEAQ. V lost 4 bases, J lost 6 bases, and 10 bases stayed unmatched. CDR3: CASSSTRLAGGPNEQFF. CDR3 nucleotide sequence: TGTGCCAGCAGCTCGACCCGGCTAGCGGGAGGGCCCAATGAGCAGTTCTTC.

The count of this clone is one. CDR3 nucleotides: TGTGCCAGTAGTGGGCTGACAGTGAACACCGGGGAGCTGTTTTTT. Translation: CASSGLTVNTGELFF. The chain joins TRBV19 to TRBJ2-2; tentatively, D is TRBD1 (5 bases). Trimming pared 5 bases from V and 1 base from J, leaving 11 bases between. CDR1 and CDR2 (germline): LNHDA, SQIVND (reference sequence). The CDR3 length is 15 residues.

This sequence joins TRBV18 and TRBJ1-6; 7 nucleotides match TRBD1. J lost 8 bases, V lost 3 bases, and 4 bases had no gene match. The CDR3 spans 14 residues. CDR1 and CDR2 (germline): KGHSH, LQKENI. This CDR3 reads CASSPLDRDSPLHF. CDR3 DNA: TGTGCCAGCTCACCGCTTGACAGGGATTCACCCCTCCACTTT.

A few counts support this clone. The chain carries TRBV30 and TRBJ1-2; D not resolved. V lost 1 base and J lost 2, with 5 bases in between. Germline V gene sequence: CDR1 GTSNPN, CDR2 SVGIG (reference sequence). CDR3 size: 12 residues. In nucleotides, the CDR3 is TGTGCCTGGAGTGCGGGGAACTATGGCTACACCTTC. It encodes CAWSAGNYGYTF.

The chain carries TRBV4-1 and TRBJ2-1; D possibly corresponds to TRBD2 (6 bases). Germline V gene sequence: CDR1 MGHRA, CDR2 YSYEKL. Trimming pared 7 bases from V and 4 bases from J, leaving 17 bases between. The CDR3 is 15 amino acids. The CDR3 region is CASKSEEGWYNEQFF. CDR3 DNA: TGCGCCAGCAAATCTGAGGAGGGATGGTACAATGAGCAGTTCTTC.

This chain joins TRBV7-9 and TRBJ1-3; TRBD1 is a possible D gene (5 bases). The germline CDR1 and CDR2 sequences are SEHNR and FQNEAQ (reference sequence). The CDR3 spans 15 residues. The V end lost 5 bases, the J end lost 4 bases, and 15 bases lay between the germline ends. The CDR3 reads CASSRTGGSGNTIYF. The CDR3 DNA is TGTGCCAGCAGCCGCACGGGGGGGTCCGGAAACACCATATATTTT.